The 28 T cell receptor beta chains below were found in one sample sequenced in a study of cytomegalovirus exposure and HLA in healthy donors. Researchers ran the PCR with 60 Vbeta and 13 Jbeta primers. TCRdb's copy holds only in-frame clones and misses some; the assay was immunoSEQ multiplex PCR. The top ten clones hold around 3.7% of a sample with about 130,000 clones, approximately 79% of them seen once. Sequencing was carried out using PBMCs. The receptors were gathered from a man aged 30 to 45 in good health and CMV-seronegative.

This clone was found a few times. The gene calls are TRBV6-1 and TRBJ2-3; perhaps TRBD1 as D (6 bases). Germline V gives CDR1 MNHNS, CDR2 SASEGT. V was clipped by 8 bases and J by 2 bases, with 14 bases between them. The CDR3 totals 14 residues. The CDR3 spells CASRTGKSTDTQYF. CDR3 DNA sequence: TGTGCCAGCCGCACAGGGAAATCCACAGATACGCAGTATTTT.

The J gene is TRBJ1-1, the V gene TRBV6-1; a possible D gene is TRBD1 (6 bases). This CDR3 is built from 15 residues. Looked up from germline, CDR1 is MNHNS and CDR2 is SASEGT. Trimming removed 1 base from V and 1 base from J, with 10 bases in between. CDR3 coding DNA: TGTGCCAGCAGTGAAGACAGGACAGCGAACACTGAAGCTTTCTTT. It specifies CASSEDRTANTEAFF.

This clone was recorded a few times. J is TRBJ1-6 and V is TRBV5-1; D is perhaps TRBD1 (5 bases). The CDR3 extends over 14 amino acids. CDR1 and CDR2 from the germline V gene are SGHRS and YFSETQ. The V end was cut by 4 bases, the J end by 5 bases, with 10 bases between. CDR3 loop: CASSIGQNNSPLHF. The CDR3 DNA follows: TGCGCCAGCAGCATAGGACAAAATAATTCACCCCTCCACTTT.

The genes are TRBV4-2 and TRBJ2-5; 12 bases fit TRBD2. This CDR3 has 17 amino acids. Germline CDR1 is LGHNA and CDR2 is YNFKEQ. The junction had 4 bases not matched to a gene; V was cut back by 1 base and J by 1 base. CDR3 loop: CASSQAGLAGSQETQYF. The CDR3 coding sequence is TGTGCCAGCAGCCAAGCTGGACTAGCGGGGTCCCAAGAGACCCAGTACTTC.

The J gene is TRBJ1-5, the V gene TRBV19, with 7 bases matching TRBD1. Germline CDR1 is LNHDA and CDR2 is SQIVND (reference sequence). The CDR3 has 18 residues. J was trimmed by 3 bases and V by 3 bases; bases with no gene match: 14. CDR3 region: CASSIRGVDRATNQPQHF. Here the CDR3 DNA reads TGTGCCAGTAGTATCAGGGGGGTAGACAGGGCTACCAATCAGCCCCAGCATTTT.

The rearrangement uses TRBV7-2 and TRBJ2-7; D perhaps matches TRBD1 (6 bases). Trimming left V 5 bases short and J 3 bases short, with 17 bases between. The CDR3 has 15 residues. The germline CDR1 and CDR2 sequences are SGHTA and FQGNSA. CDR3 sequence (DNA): TGTGCCAGCAGCCCGCTTGGACAGATACTCTACGAGCAGTACTTC. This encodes CASSPLGQILYEQYF.

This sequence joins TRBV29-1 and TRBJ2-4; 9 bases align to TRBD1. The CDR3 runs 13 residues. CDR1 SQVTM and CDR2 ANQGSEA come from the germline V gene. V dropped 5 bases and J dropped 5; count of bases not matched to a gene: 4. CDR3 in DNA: TGCAGCGTTTACAGGGGGCAGGAAAACATTCAGTACTTC. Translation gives CSVYRGQENIQYF.

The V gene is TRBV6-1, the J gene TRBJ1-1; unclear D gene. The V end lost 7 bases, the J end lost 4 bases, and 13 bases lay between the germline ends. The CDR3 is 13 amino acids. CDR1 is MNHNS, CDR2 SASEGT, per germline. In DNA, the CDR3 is TGTGCCAGCAAGCGGGAGAGGAGCACTGAAGCTTTCTTT. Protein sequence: CASKRERSTEAFF.

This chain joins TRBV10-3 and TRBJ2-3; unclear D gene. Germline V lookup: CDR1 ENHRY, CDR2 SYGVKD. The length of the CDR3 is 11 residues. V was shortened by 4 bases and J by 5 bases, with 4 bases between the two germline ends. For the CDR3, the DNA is TGTGCCATCAGTGGTCGAGATACGCAGTATTTT. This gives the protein CAISGRDTQYF.

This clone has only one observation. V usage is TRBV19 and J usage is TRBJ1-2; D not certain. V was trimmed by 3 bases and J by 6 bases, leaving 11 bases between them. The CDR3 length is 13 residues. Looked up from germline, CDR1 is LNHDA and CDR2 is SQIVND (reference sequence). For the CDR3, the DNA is TGTGCCAGTAGTATCGGCAGCGTAGATGGCTACACCTTC. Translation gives CASSIGSVDGYTF.

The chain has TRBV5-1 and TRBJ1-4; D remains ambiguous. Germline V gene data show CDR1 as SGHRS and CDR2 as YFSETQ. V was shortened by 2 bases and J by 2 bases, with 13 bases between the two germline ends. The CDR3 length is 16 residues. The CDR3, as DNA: TGCGCCAGCAGCTTATTCGGTTTATCGACTAATGAAAAACTGTTTTTT. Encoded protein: CASSLFGLSTNEKLFF.

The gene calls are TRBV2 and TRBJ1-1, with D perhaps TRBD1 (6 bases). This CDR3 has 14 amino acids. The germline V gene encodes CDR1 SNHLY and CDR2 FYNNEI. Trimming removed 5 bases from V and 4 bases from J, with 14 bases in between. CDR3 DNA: TGTGCCAGCAGTTTGACAGGTGAGGGCACTGAAGCTTTCTTT. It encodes CASSLTGEGTEAFF.

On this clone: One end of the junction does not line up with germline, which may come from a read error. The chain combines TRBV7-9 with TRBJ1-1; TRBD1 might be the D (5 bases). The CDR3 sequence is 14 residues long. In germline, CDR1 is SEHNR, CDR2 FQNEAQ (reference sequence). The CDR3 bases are TGTTCCAGCAGCTCGCGACAGCCGAACACTGAAGCTTTCTTT. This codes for CSSSSRQPNTEAFF.

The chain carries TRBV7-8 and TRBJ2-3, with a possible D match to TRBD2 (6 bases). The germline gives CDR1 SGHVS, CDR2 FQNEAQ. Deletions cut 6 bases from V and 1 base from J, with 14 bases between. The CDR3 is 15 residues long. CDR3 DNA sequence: TGTGCCAGCAGACCACCGGGACTGCGCACAGATACGCAGTATTTT. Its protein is CASRPPGLRTDTQYF.

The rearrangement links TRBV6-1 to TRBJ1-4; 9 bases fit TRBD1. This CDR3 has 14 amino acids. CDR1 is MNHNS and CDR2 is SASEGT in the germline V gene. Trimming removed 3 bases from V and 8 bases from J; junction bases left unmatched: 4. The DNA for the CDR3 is TGTGCCAGCAGTGATAGGGACAGGGTCGAAAAACTGTTTTTT. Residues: CASSDRDRVEKLFF.

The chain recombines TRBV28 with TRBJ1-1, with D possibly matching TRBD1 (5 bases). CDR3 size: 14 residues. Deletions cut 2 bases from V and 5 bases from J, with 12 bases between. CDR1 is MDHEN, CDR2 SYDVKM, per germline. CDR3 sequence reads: CASSLRVEGTEAFF. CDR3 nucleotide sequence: TGTGCCAGCAGTTTACGAGTGGAGGGGACTGAAGCTTTCTTT.

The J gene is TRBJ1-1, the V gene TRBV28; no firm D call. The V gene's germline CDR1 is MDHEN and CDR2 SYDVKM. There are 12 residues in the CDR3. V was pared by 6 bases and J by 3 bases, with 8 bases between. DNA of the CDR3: TGTGCCAGCAGCCCGGAGTACACTGAAGCTTTCTTT. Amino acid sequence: CASSPEYTEAFF.

CDR3 residues: CASSVEGSINNSPLHF. CDR3 DNA: TGTGCCAGCAGTGTAGAGGGCTCAATTAATAATTCACCCCTCCACTTT. The chain recombines TRBV2 with TRBJ1-6; unclear D gene. This CDR3 spans 16 amino acids. Trimming took 4 bases from V and 5 from J, leaving 15 bases between them. Germline CDR1 reads SNHLY; CDR2 reads FYNNEI.

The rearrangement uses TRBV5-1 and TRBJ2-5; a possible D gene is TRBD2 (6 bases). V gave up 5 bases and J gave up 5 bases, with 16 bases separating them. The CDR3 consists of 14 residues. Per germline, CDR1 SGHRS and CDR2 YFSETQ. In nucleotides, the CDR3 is TGCGCCAGCAGTCTACCCGGGGGTGGGGAGACCCAGTACTTC. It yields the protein CASSLPGGGETQYF.

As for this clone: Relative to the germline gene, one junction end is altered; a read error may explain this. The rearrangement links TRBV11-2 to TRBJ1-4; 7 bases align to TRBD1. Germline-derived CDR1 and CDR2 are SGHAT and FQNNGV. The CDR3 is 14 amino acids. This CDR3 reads CTSSSRQGWEKLFF. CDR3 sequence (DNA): TGTACCAGCAGTTCCCGACAGGGATGGGAAAAACTGTTTTTT.

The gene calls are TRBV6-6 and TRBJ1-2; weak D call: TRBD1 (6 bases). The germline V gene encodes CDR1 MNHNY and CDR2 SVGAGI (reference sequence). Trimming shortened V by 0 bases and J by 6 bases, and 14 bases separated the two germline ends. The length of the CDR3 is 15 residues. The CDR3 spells CASSYSGGGGDGYTF. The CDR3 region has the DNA TGTGCCAGCAGTTACTCGGGAGGAGGGGGGGATGGCTACACCTTC.

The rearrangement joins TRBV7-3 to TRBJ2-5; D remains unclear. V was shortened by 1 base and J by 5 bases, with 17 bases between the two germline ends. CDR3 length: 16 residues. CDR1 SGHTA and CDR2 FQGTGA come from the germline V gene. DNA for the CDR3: TGTGCCAGCAGCTTAAAACAGTTCTCGGCCGTGGAGACCCAGTACTTC. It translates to CASSLKQFSAVETQYF.

CDR3 sequence reads: CASSVQGGANVLTF. CDR3 sequence (DNA): TGTGCCAGCAGTGTTCAGGGTGGGGCCAACGTCCTGACTTTC. The rearrangement links TRBV6-4 to TRBJ2-6; TRBD1 might be the D (5 bases). There are 14 residues in the CDR3. Germline V gives CDR1 MRHNA, CDR2 SNTAGT. Trimming removed 4 bases from V and 3 bases from J, with 7 bases in between.

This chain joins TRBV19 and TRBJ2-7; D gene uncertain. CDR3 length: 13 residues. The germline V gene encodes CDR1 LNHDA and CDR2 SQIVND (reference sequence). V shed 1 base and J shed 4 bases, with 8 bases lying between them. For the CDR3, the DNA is TGTGCCAGTAGTATAGGCGTCAAATACGAGCAGTACTTC. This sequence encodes CASSIGVKYEQYF.

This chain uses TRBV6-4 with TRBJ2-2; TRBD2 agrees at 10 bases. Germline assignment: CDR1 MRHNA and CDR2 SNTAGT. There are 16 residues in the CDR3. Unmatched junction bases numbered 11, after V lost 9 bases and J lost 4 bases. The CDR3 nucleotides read TGTGCCAGAGAAATACTAGCGGGGATTATCACCGGGGAGCTGTTTTTT. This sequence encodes CAREILAGIITGELFF.

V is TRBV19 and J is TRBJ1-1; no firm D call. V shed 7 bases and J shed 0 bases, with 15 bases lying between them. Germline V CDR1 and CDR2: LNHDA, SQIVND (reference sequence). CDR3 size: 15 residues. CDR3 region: CASKDSGWMNTEAFF. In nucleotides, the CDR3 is TGTGCCAGTAAAGACTCGGGGTGGATGAACACTGAAGCTTTCTTT.

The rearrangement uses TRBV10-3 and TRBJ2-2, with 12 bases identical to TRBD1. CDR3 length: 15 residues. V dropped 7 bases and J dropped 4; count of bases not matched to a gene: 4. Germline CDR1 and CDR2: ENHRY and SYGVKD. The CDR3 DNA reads TGTGCCATCAACCGGGACAGGGGGCTCACCGGGGAGCTGTTTTTT. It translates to CAINRDRGLTGELFF.

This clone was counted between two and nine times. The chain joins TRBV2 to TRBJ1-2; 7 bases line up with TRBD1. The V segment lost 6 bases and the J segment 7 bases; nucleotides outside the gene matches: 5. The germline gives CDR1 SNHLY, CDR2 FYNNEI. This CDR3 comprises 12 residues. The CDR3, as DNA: TGTGCCAGCAGAGACAGGGAGTCTGGCTACACCTTC. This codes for CASRDRESGYTF.